This T cell receptor beta chain is drawn from a study of beta chain features in type 1 diabetes. Study outcomes and limitations: Within each of all four CD4+ subsets, Type 1 diabetes patients had TCRB CDR3s that were moderately but significantly shorter.

Every isolated RNA sample was fully reverse transcribed, so sequencing captured expressed TCRB transcripts. Clones were sequenced by immunoSEQ multiplex PCR, and TCRdb holds only the in-frame ones, with some missing. This table holds around 140,000 clones, around 9% found once. Blood was drawn once from each donor into heparinised tubes. The draws averaged about 110 mL. The CDR3 totals 12 residues. Germline V gene sequence: CDR1 MNHEY, CDR2 SMNVEV (reference sequence). V lost 6 bases to trimming and J lost 2 bases, with 5 bases between them. Note on this clone: Its antigen is as yet unknown.

This sequence joins TRBV27 and TRBJ2-1; unclear D gene. The receptor's source is a man aged 30 to 39 with type 1 diabetes. Material for sequencing was central memory CD4+ T cells from blood. DNA for the CDR3: TGTGCCAGCAGGCGTGCCTACAATGAGCAGTTCTTC. Translated, it gives CASRRAYNEQFF.